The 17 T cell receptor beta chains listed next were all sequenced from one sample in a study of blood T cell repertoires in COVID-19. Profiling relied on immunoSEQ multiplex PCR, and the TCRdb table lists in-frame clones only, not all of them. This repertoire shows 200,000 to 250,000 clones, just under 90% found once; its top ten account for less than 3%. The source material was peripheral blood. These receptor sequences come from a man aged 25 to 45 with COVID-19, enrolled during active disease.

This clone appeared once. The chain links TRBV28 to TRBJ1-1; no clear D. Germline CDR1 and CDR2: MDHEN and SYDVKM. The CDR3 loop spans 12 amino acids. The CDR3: CVIGGSNTEAFF. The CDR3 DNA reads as TGTGTGATCGGCGGGAGTAACACTGAAGCTTTCTTT.

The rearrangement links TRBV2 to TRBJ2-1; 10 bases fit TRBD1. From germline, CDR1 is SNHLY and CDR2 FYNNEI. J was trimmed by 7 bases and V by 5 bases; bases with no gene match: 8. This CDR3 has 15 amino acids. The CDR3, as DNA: TGTGCCAGCAGTATGGACAGGGGGGGGTATAATGAGCAGTTCTTC. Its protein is CASSMDRGGYNEQFF. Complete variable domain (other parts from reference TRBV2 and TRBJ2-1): EPEVTQTPSHQVTQMGQEVILRCVPISNHLYFYWYRQILGQKVEFLVSFYNNEISEKSEIFDDQFSVERPDGSNFTLKIRSTKLEDSAMYFCASSMDRGGYNEQFFGPGTRLTVL.

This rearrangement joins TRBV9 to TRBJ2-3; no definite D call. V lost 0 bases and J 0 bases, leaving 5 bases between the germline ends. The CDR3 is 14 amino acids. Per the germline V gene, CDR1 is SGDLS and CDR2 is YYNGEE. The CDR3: CASSVDQSTDTQYF. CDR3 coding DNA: TGTGCCAGCAGCGTAGACCAGAGCACAGATACGCAGTATTTT.

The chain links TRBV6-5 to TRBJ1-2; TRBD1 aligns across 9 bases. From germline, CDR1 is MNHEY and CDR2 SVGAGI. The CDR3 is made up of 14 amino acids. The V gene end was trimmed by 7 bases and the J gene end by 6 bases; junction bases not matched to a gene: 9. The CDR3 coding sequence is TGTGCCAGCAAAAGGGGACAGGGAAGCAATGGCTACACCTTC. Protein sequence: CASKRGQGSNGYTF.

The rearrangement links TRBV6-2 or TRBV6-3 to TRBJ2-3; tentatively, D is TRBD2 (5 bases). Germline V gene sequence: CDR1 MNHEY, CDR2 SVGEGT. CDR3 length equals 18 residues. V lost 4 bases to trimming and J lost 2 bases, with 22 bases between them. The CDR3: CASSLGDSSTKITDTQYF. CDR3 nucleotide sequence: TGTGCCAGCAGTTTGGGAGACTCCTCAACCAAGATCACAGATACGCAGTATTTT.

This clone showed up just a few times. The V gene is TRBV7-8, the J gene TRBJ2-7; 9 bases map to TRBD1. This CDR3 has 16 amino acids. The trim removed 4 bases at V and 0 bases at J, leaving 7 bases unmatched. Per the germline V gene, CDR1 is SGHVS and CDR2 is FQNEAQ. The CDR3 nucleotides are TGTGCCAGCAGCTCCTCCCTGACAGGGGGCTCCTACGAGCAGTACTTC. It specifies CASSSSLTGGSYEQYF.

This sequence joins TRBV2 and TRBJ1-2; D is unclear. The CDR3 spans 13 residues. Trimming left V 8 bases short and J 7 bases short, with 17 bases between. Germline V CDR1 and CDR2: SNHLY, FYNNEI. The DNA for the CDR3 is TGTGCCAGCTCGGGATCTCCCGCGTTTGGCTACACCTTC. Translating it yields CASSGSPAFGYTF.

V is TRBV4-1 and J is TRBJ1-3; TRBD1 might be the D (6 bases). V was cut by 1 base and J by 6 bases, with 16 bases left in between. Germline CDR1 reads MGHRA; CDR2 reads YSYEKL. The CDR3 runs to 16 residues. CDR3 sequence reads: CASSQGPGTTKNTIYF. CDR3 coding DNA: TGCGCCAGCAGCCAAGGGCCCGGGACAACCAAAAACACCATATATTTT.

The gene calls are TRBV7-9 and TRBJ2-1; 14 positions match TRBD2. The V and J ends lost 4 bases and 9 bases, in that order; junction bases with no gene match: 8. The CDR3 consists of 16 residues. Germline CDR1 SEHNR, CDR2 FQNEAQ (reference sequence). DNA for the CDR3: TGTGCCAGCAGCTCACCCGGGACTAGCGGGGGAGGTGAGCAGTTCTTC. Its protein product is CASSSPGTSGGGEQFF.

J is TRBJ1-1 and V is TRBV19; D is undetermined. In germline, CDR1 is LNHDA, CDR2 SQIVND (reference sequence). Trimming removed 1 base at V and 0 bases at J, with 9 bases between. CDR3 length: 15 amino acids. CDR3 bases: TGTGCCAGTAGTATAGGGGAGGGTTTGAACACTGAAGCTTTCTTT. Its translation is CASSIGEGLNTEAFF.

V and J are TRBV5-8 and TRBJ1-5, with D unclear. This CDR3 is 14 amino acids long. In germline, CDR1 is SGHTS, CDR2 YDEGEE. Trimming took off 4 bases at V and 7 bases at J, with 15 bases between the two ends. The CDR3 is CASSPYTGGQPQHF. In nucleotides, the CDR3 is TGTGCCAGCAGCCCCTACACGGGAGGCCAGCCCCAGCATTTT.

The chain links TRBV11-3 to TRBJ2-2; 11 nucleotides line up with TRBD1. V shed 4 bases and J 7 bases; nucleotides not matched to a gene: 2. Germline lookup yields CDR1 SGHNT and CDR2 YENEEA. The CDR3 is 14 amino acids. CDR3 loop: CASSWTGGVGELFF. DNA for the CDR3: TGTGCCAGCAGCTGGACAGGGGGCGTCGGGGAGCTGTTTTTT.

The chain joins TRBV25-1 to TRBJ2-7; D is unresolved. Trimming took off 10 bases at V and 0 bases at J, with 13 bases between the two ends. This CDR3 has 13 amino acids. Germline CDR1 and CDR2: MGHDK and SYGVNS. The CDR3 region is CATRPESSYEQYF. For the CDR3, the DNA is TGTGCCACGCGGCCGGAAAGCTCCTACGAGCAGTACTTC.

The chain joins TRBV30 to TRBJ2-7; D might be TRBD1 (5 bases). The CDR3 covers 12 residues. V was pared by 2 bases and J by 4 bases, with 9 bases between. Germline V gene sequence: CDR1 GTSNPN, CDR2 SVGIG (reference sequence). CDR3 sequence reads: CAWSQGVYEQYF. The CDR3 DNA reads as TGTGCCTGGAGTCAAGGGGTATACGAGCAGTACTTC. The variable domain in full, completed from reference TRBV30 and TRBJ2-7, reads SQTIHQWPATLVQPVGSPLSLECTVEGTSNPNLYWYRQAAGRGLQLLFYSVGIGQISSEVPQNLSASRPQDRQFILSSKKLLLSDSGFYLCAWSQGVYEQYFGPGTRLTVT.

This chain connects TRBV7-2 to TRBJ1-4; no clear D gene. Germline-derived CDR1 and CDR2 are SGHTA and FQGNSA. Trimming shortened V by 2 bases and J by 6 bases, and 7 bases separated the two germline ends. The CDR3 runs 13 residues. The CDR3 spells CASSLPVDEKLFF. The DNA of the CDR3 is TGTGCCAGCAGCTTACCAGTGGATGAAAAACTGTTTTTT.

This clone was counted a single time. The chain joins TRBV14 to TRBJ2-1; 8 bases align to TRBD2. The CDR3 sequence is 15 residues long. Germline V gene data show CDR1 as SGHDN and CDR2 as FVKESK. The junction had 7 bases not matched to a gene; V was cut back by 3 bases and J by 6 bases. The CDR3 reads CASSQKAGGVNEQFF. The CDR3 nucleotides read TGTGCCAGCAGCCAGAAGGCGGGAGGTGTCAATGAGCAGTTCTTC.

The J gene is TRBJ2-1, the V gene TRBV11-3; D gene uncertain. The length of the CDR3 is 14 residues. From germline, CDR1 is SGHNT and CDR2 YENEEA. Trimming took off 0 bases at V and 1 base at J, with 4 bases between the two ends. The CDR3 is CASSLDPSYNEQFF. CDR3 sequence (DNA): TGTGCCAGCAGCTTAGACCCATCCTACAATGAGCAGTTCTTC.